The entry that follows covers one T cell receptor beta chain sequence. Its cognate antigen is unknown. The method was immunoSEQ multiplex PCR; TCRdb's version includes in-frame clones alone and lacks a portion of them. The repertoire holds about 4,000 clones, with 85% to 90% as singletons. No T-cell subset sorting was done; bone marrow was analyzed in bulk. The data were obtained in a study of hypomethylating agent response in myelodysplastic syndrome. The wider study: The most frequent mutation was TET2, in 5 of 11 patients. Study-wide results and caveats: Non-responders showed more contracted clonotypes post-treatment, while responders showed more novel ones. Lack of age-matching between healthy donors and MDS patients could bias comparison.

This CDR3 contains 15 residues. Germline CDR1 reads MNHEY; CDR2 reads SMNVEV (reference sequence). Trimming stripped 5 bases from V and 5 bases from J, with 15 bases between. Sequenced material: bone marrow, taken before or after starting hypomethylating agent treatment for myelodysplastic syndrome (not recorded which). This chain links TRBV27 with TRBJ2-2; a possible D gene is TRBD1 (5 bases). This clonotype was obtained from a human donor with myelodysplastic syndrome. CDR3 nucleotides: TGTGCCAGCAGTAGATGGGGCGAGGAGACCGGGGAGCTGTTTTTT. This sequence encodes CASSRWGEETGELFF.